Listed here are 18 T cell receptor beta chains from one sample, sequenced in a study of T cell responses to AZD1222 COVID-19 vaccine. The assay was immunoSEQ multiplex PCR, and TCRdb's table has in-frame clones only and misses some. The sample holds 110,000 to 150,000 clones; around 90% are singletons and the top ten take less than 4.5%. Source: peripheral blood, taken on day 0 of AZD1222 vaccination. These receptors were collected from an adult in good health.

This chain uses TRBV27 with TRBJ1-6, with TRBD1 matching 10 bases. The CDR3 loop spans 15 amino acids. Trimming removed 6 bases from V and 6 bases from J; junction bases left unmatched: 5. Germline V gives CDR1 MNHEY, CDR2 SMNVEV (reference sequence). In nucleotides, the CDR3 is TGTGCCAGCAGGGACAGGGGGGCAGTTAATTCACCCCTCCACTTT. It codes for CASRDRGAVNSPLHF.

The chain combines TRBV4-1 with TRBJ2-7; 9 nucleotides line up with TRBD2. Germline assignment: CDR1 MGHRA and CDR2 YSYEKL. The CDR3 runs to 14 residues. The trim removed 3 bases at V and 7 bases at J, leaving 7 bases unmatched. DNA for the CDR3: TGCGCCAGCAGCCACCTTAGCGGGAGTTGGGAGCAGTACTTC. Encoded protein: CASSHLSGSWEQYF.

V usage is TRBV7-8 and J usage is TRBJ1-2; D unresolved. The CDR3 covers 14 residues. Deletions cut 6 bases from V and 3 bases from J, with 14 bases between. Germline V gene sequence: CDR1 SGHVS, CDR2 FQNEAQ. The CDR3 loop reads CASSKRPRDYGYTF. DNA of the CDR3: TGTGCCAGCAGTAAGCGGCCAAGGGACTATGGCTACACCTTC.

The chain has TRBV7-6 and TRBJ2-7, with a possible D match to TRBD1 (6 bases). This CDR3 has 16 residues. Trimming shortened V by 1 base and J by 1 base, and 14 bases separated the two germline ends. Germline CDR1 reads SGHVS; CDR2 reads FNYEAQ. CDR3 nucleotide sequence: TGTGCCAGCAGCTTAGTAGCAGGGGTCAGTTCCTACGAGCAGTACTTC. Protein: CASSLVAGVSSYEQYF. Full variable domain (remainder filled in from reference TRBV7-6 and TRBJ2-7): GAGVSQSPRYKVTKRGQDVALRCDPISGHVSLYWYRQALGQGPEFLTYFNYEAQQDKSGLPNDRFSAERPEGSISTLTIQRTEQRDSAMYRCASSLVAGVSSYEQYFGPGTRLTVT.

This clone is medium-sized (0.01 to 0.1%) within its sample. Other DNA variants within this sample encode the same CDR3. The CDR3: CATSNPTAGVRGDAGELFF. Here the CDR3 DNA reads TGTGCCACCAGCAACCCAACAGCGGGGGTACGGGGGGATGCCGGGGAGCTGTTTTTT. The rearrangement joins TRBV15 to TRBJ2-2; TRBD2 matches at 8 bases. V dropped 4 bases and J dropped 6; count of bases not matched to a gene: 19. The CDR3 totals 19 residues. CDR1 and CDR2 from the germline V gene are LNHNV and YYDKDF (reference sequence).

The chain links TRBV5-4 to TRBJ2-3, with TRBD2 matching 7 bases. From germline, CDR1 is SGHNT and CDR2 YYREEE (reference sequence). After removal of 3 bases from V and 0 bases from J, the junction contained 10 bases not matched to a gene. The CDR3 runs to 17 residues. In DNA form, the CDR3 reads TGTGCCAGCAGCTCGCCCCCCTCTAGCGGCAGCACAGATACGCAGTATTTT. Translated: CASSSPPSSGSTDTQYF.

The rearrangement links TRBV7-2 to TRBJ1-2; TRBD1 matches at 8 bases. J was trimmed by 5 bases and V by 3 bases; bases with no gene match: 5. The CDR3 spans 14 residues. The germline V gene encodes CDR1 SGHTA and CDR2 FQGNSA. CDR3 sequence (DNA): TGTGCCAGCAGCTTCGACAGGGGCGCTTATGGCTACACCTTC. This encodes CASSFDRGAYGYTF.

The chain recombines TRBV27 with TRBJ1-1; D ambiguous. CDR1 MNHEY and CDR2 SMNVEV come from the germline V gene (reference sequence). This CDR3 comprises 14 residues. The V end was cut by 4 bases, the J end by 1 base, with 10 bases between. The CDR3 reads CASSSPTRNTEAFF. The DNA of the CDR3 is TGTGCCAGCAGTTCGCCCACGAGGAACACTGAAGCTTTCTTT.

The chain uses TRBV12-3 or TRBV12-4 and TRBJ1-1; D uncertain. The V and J ends lost 3 bases and 7 bases respectively, with 9 bases between them. The CDR3 runs to 12 residues. CDR3 amino acids: CASSFGVVEAFF. The CDR3 coding sequence is TGTGCCAGCAGTTTCGGTGTAGTTGAAGCTTTCTTT.

V gene TRBV6-5 combines with J gene TRBJ2-3; 16 positions match TRBD2. Germline V CDR1 and CDR2: MNHEY, SVGAGI. V was pared by 2 bases and J by 8 bases, with 4 bases of the junction left unmatched. The CDR3 runs 16 residues. The CDR3 coding sequence is TGTGCCAGCAGTTACCCGGGACTAGCGGGAGGGGGTACGCAGTATTTT. Its protein product is CASSYPGLAGGGTQYF.

The J gene is TRBJ1-3, the V gene TRBV6-5; D is unclear. The V gene's germline CDR1 is MNHEY and CDR2 SVGAGI. Trimming took 0 bases from V and 0 from J, leaving 9 bases between them. CDR3 length: 16 residues. CDR3 sequence: CASSYSRRSSGNTIYF. The DNA of the CDR3 is TGTGCCAGCAGTTACTCTCGCAGGAGCTCTGGAAACACCATATATTTT.

V usage is TRBV19 and J usage is TRBJ2-5; 10 bases agree with TRBD2. The CDR3 extends over 16 amino acids. Trimming at V came to 4 bases and at J to 5 bases, leaving 10 bases not matched to a gene. Germline V CDR1 and CDR2: LNHDA, SQIVND (reference sequence). For the CDR3, the DNA is TGTGCCAGTAGTACCCCTAGCGGGAGTGGCGGGGAGACCCAGTACTTC. This translates into CASSTPSGSGGETQYF.

The gene calls are TRBV29-1 and TRBJ1-2; D call uncertain. Trimming removed 4 bases from V and 0 bases from J, with 9 bases in between. CDR3 size: 13 residues. Germline loops: CDR1 SQVTM, CDR2 ANQGSEA. The CDR3 protein is CSVVWVSNYGYTF. In DNA, the CDR3 is TGCAGCGTTGTCTGGGTTTCTAACTATGGCTACACCTTC.

The chain recombines TRBV28 with TRBJ1-2; tentative D call: TRBD1 (5 bases). Germline CDR1 reads MDHEN; CDR2 reads SYDVKM. The CDR3 has 13 amino acids. The germline V and J ends were trimmed by 6 bases and 3 bases, with 11 bases remaining between them. The CDR3: CASSPGTDYGYTF. Here the CDR3 DNA reads TGTGCCAGCAGCCCCGGGACCGACTATGGCTACACCTTC.

Here the CDR3 reads CATQRYMNTEAFF. In DNA form, the CDR3 reads TGTGCCACACAGCGCTACATGAACACTGAAGCTTTCTTT. The V and J genes are TRBV21-1 and TRBJ1-1. TRBV21-1 counts as a pseudogene. This CDR3 has 13 amino acids.

Here the CDR3 reads CASLLSRGGGYTF. As DNA, the CDR3 is TGTGCCAGCCTCCTGTCTCGGGGAGGTGGCTACACCTTC. The V call is TRBV12-3 or TRBV12-4, the J call TRBJ1-2; the D is unclear. The CDR3 contains 13 residues. Trimming removed 8 bases at V and 7 bases at J, with 17 bases between.

This sequence joins TRBV4-3 and TRBJ2-1; TRBD2 matches 7 bases. The length of the CDR3 is 17 residues. Germline CDR1 reads LGHNA; CDR2 reads YSLEER. The junction had 15 bases not matched to a gene; V was cut back by 0 bases and J by 10 bases. CDR3 coding DNA: TGCGCCAGCAGCCAAGACCCTTGGGAGGGGTCTAGTCGCGAGCAGTTCTTC. Translation gives CASSQDPWEGSSREQFF.

The chain is built from TRBV27 and TRBJ2-7, with TRBD2 identical over 7 bases. Germline lookup yields CDR1 MNHEY and CDR2 SMNVEV (reference sequence). The junction had 7 bases not matched to a gene; V was cut back by 6 bases and J by 2 bases. The CDR3 runs 14 residues. The CDR3 protein is CASRVGGGPYEQYF. The CDR3 coding sequence is TGTGCCAGCAGGGTGGGGGGGGGACCCTACGAGCAGTACTTC.